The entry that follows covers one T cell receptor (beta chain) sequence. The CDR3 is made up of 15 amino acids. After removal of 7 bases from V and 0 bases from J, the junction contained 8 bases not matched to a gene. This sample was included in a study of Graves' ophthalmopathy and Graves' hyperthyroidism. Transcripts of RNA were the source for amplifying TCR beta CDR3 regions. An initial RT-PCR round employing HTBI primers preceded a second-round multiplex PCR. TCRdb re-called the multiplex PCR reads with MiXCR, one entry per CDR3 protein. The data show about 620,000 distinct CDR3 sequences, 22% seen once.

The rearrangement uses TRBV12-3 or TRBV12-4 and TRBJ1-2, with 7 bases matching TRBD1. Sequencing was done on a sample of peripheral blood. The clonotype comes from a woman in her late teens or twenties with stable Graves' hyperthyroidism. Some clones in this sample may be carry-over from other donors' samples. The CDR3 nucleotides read TGTGCCAGCAAAGGTACAGGGGAGGCTAACTATGGCTACACCTTC. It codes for CASKGTGEANYGYTF.